This T cell receptor (beta chain) was identified in a study of blood T cell repertoires in COVID-19. Study at large: PBMCs, B-cell-depleted T cells, or T cells provided the cDNA or gDNA that made up the material.

Source study methods: Amplifying reference gene primers gave estimates of nucleated cell counts. TCRdb's table, derived via immunoSEQ multiplex PCR, lists solely in-frame clones and lacks some. V, J and clone size reflect that table, while D and trimming were determined from the DNA. Found here are about 220,000 clones, approximately 80% of them singletons; the top ten hold roughly 8.7%. The junction had 7 bases not matched to a gene; V was cut back by 4 bases and J by 3 bases. This CDR3 is built from 16 residues. Germline assignment: CDR1 LNHDA and CDR2 SQIVND (reference sequence). Sequenced material: peripheral blood. This rearrangement joins TRBV19 to TRBJ1-5; TRBD1 agrees at 9 bases. This receptor was obtained from a middle-aged man with active or convalescent COVID-19. The CDR3 DNA reads TGTGCCAGTAGTACCCCCGGGACAGGGATCAATCAGCCCCAGCATTTT. Protein: CASSTPGTGINQPQHF.